This entry describes one T cell receptor beta chain. Antigen specificity is unknown. Profiling relied on immunoSEQ multiplex PCR, and the TCRdb table lists in-frame clones only, not all of them. The data hold around 200,000 clones, with approximately 94% observed a single time. This entry belongs to a study of T cell responses to AZD1222 COVID-19 vaccine. Study findings and constraints: The donor cohort was predominantly white British with a female majority, and clonal diversity may have been underestimated.

The CDR3 has 12 amino acids. The germline V and J ends were trimmed by 5 bases and 4 bases, with 9 bases remaining between them. Germline loops: CDR1 SGHNT, CDR2 YENEEA. The gene calls are TRBV11-3 and TRBJ2-7; possible D gene TRBD1, 6 bases. The material was peripheral blood, obtained 28 days after the second AZD1222 dose. The clonotype originates from an adult who received the AZD1222 COVID-19 vaccine. In DNA form, the CDR3 reads TGTGCCAGCAGCCGACAGGAATACGAGCAGTACTTC. This encodes CASSRQEYEQYF.